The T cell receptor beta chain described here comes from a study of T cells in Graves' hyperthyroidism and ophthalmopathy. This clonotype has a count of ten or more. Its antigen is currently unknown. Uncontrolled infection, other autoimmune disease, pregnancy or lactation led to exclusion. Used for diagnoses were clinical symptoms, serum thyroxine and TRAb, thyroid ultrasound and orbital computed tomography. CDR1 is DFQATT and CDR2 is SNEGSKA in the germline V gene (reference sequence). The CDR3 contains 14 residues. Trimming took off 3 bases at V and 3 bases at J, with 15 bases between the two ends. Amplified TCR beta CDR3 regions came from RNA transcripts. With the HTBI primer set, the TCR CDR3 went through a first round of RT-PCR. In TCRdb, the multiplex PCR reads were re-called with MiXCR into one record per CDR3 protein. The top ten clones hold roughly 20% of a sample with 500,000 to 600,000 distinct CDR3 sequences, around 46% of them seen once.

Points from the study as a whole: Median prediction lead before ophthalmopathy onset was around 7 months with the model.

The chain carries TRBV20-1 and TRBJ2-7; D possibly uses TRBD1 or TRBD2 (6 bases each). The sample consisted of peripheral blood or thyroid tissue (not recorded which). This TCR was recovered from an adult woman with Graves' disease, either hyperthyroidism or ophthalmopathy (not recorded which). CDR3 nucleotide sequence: TGCAGTGCTAGTTGGGGGGCCCTTAACTACGAGCAGTACTTC. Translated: CSASWGALNYEQYF.